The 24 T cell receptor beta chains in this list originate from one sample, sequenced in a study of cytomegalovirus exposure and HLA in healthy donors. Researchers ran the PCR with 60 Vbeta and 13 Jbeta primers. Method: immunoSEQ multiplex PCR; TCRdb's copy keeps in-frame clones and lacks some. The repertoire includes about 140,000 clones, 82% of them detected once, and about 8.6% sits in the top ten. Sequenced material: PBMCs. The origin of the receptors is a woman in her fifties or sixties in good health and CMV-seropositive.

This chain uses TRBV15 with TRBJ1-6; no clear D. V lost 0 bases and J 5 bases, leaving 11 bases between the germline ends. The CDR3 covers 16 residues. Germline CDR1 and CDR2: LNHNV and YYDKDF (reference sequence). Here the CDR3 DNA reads TGTGCCACCAGCAGAGATAGTATCCCCAATAATTCACCCCTCCACTTT. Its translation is CATSRDSIPNNSPLHF.

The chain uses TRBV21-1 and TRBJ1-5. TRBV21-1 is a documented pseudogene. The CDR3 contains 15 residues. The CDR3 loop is CASSKTSGCYQPQHF. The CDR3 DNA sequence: TGTGCCAGCAGCAAAACCTCGGGGTGTTATCAGCCCCAGCATTTT.

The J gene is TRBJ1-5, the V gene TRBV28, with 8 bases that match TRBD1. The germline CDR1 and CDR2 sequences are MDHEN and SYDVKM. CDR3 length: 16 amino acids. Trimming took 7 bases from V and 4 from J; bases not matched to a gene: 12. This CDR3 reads CASNELDRGGNQPQHF. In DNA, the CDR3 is TGTGCCAGCAACGAACTCGACAGGGGTGGGAATCAGCCCCAGCATTTT.

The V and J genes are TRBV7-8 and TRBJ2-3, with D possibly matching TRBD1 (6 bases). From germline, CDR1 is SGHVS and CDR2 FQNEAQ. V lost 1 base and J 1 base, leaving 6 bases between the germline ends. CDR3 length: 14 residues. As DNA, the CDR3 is TGTGCCAGCAGCTTAGACAGGGGCACAGATACGCAGTATTTT. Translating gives CASSLDRGTDTQYF.

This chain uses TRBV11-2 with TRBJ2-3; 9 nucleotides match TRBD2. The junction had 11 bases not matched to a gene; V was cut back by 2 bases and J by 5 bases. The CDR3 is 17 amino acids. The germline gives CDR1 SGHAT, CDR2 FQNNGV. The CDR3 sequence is CASSLRGGGRAEDTQYF. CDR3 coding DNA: TGTGCCAGCAGCTTAAGGGGTGGCGGGAGGGCCGAAGATACGCAGTATTTT.

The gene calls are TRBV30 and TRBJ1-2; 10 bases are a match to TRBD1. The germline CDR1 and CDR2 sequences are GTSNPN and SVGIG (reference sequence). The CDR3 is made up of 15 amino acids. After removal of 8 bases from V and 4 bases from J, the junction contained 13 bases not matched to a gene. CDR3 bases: TGTGCCGGCCATGTACGGGACAGGGGAATCTATGGCTACACCTTC. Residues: CAGHVRDRGIYGYTF.

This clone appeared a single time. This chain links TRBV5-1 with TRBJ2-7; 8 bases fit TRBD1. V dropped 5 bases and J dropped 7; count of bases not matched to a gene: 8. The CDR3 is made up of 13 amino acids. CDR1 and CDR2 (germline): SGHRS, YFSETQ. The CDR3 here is CASSPTGEWEQYF. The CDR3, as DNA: TGCGCCAGCAGTCCGACAGGGGAATGGGAGCAGTACTTC.

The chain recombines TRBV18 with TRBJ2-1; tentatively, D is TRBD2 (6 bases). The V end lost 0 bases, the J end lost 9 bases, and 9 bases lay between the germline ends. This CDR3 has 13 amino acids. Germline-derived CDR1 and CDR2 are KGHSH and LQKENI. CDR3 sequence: CASSPPVGGEQFF. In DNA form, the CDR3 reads TGTGCCAGCTCACCACCTGTGGGGGGTGAGCAGTTCTTC. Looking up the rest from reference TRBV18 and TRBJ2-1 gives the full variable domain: NAGVMQNPRHLVRRRGQEARLRCSPMKGHSHVYWYRQLPEEGLKFMVYLQKENIIDESGMPKERFSAEFPKEGPSILRIQQVVRGDSAAYFCASSPPVGGEQFFGPGTRLTVL.

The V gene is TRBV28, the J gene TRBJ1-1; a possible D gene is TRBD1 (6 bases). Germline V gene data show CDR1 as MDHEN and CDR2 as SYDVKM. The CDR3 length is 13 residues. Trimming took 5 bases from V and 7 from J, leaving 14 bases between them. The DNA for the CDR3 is TGTGCCAGCAGTACCACAGGGATCGGTGAAGCTTTCTTT. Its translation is CASSTTGIGEAFF.

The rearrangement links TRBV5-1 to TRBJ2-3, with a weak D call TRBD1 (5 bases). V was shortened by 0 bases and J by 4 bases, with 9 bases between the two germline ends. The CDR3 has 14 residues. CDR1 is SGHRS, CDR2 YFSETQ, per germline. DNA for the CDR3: TGCGCCAGCAGCTTGGTCGCCAGGGCAGATACGCAGTATTTT. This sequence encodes CASSLVARADTQYF.

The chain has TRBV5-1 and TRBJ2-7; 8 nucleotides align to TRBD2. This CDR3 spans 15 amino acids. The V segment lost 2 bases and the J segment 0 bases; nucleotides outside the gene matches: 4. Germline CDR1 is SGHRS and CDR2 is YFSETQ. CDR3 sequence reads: CASSLTGTSSYEQYF. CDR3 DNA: TGCGCCAGCAGCTTAACAGGGACTAGCTCCTACGAGCAGTACTTC. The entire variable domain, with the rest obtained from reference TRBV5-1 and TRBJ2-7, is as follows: KAGVTQTPRYLIKTRGQQVTLSCSPISGHRSVSWYQQTPGQGLQFLFEYFSETQRNKGNFPGRFSGRQFSNSRSEMNVSTLELGDSALYLCASSLTGTSSYEQYFGPGTRLTVT.

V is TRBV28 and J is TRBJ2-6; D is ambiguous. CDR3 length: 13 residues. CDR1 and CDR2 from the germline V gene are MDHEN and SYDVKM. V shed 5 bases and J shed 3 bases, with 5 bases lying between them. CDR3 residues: CASSTRGANVLTF. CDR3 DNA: TGTGCCAGCAGTACGCGTGGGGCCAACGTCCTGACTTTC. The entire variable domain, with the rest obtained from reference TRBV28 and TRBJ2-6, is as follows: DVKVTQSSRYLVKRTGEKVFLECVQDMDHENMFWYRQDPGLGLRLIYFSYDVKMKEKGDIPEGYSVSREKKERFSLILESASTNQTSMYLCASSTRGANVLTFGAGSRLTVL.

Here the CDR3 DNA reads TGTGCCAGAAGCTTGGGCATACAGGTCTACTATGGCTACACCTTC. This translates into CARSLGIQVYYGYTF. The genes are TRBV5-3 and TRBJ1-2; D might be TRBD1 (5 bases). TRBV5-3 is an open reading frame, and its role is uncertain. The CDR3 sequence is 15 residues long. Trimming cost V 0 bases and J 3 bases, with 12 bases left between them.

CDR3 loop: CSVEAFTGKDYGYTF. The DNA of the CDR3 is TGCAGCGTTGAAGCTTTCACAGGGAAGGACTATGGCTACACCTTC. The V call is TRBV29-1, the J call TRBJ1-2; tentatively, D is TRBD1 (6 bases). Per germline, CDR1 SQVTM and CDR2 ANQGSEA. V lost 1 base and J 3 bases, leaving 15 bases between the germline ends. The CDR3 covers 15 residues.

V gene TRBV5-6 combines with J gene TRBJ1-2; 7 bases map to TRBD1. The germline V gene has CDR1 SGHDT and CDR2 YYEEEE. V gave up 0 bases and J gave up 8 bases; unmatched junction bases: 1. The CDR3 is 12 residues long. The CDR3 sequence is CASSLGDSGYTF. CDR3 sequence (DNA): TGTGCCAGCAGCTTGGGGGACAGCGGCTACACCTTC. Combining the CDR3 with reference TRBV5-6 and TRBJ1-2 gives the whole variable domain DAGVTQSPTHLIKTRGQQVTLRCSPKSGHDTVSWYQQALGQGPQFIFQYYEEEERQRGNFPDRFSGHQFPNYSSELNVNALLLGDSALYLCASSLGDSGYTFGSGTRLTVV.

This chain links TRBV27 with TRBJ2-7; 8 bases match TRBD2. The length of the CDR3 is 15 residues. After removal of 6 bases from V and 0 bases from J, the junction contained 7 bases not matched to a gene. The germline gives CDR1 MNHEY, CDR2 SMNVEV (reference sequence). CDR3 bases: TGTGCCAGCAGCTCCAGACTAGCGACCTCCTACGAGCAGTACTTC. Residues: CASSSRLATSYEQYF.

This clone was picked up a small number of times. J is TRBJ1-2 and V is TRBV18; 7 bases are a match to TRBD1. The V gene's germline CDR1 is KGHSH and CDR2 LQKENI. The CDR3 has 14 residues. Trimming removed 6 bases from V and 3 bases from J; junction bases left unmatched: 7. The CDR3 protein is CASSPGTVDYGYTF. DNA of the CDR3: TGTGCCAGCTCGCCCGGGACAGTGGACTATGGCTACACCTTC.

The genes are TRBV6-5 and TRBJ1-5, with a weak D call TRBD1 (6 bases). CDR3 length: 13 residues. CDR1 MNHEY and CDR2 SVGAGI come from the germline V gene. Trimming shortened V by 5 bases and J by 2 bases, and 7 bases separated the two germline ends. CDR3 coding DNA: TGTGCCAGCAGTCAGGGGCGCAATCAGCCCCAGCATTTT. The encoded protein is CASSQGRNQPQHF.

DNA of the CDR3: TGTGCCAGCAGCGACAATTGGAGGGGGGACAGGGGTCAGTTCTTC. This encodes CASSDNWRGDRGQFF. V is TRBV11-2 and J is TRBJ2-1, with 10 bases fitting TRBD1. Germline V gene lookup returns CDR1 SGHAT and CDR2 FQNNGV. The length of the CDR3 is 15 residues. Losses at the gene ends were 5 bases for V and 13 bases for J; bases not matched to a gene: 14.

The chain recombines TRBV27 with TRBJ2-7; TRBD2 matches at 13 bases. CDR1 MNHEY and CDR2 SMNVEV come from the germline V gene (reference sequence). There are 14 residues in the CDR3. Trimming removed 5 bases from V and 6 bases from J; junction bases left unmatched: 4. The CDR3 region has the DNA TGTGCCAGCAGTCCAAGACTAGCGGGAGGCGAGCAGTACTTC. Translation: CASSPRLAGGEQYF.

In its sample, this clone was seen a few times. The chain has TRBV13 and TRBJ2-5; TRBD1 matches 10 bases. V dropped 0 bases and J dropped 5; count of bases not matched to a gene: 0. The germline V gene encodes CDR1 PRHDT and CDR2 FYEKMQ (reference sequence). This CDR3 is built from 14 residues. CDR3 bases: TGTGCCAGCAGCTTAGGGGACAGGGGGGAGACCCAGTACTTC. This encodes CASSLGDRGETQYF.

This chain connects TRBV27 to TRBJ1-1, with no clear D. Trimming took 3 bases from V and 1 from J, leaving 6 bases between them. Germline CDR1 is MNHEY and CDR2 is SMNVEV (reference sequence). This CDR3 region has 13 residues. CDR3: CASSFARNTEAFF. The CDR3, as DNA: TGTGCCAGCAGTTTTGCCAGGAACACTGAAGCTTTCTTT.

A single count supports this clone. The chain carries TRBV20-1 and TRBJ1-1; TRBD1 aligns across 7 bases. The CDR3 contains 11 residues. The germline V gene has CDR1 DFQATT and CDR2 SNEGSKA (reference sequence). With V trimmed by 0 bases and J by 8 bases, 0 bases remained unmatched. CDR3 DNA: TGCAGTGCTAGAGAGACAGGGGAAGCTTTCTTT. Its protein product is CSARETGEAFF.

The CDR3: CASSQPGQGSSYNEQFF. CDR3 nucleotides: TGTGCCAGCAGCCAGCCGGGACAGGGTAGCTCCTACAATGAGCAGTTCTTC. The chain employs TRBV7-6 and TRBJ2-1, with TRBD1 matching over 9 bases. Trimming removed 5 bases from V and 0 bases from J; junction bases left unmatched: 8. The CDR3 spans 17 residues. CDR1 and CDR2 from the germline V gene are SGHVS and FNYEAQ.